A single sample gave rise to the 21 T cell receptor beta chains below, sequenced in a study of response to subunit inactivated influenza vaccine. TCRdb recomputed calls from the RT-PCR reads with MiXCR, one row per CDR3 protein. Of a few hundred thousand distinct CDR3 sequences in the sample, 14% were seen once. This material consisted of PBMCs from blood, taken about 11 days after vaccination. The receptors shown here come from a man aged 50-60 years who received an inactivated influenza vaccine.

The table lists this clonotype with a few counts. The V gene is TRBV4-3, the J gene TRBJ2-3; D is ambiguous. Looked up from germline, CDR1 is LGHNA and CDR2 is YSLEER. Trimming took off 3 bases at V and 2 bases at J, with 6 bases between the two ends. This CDR3 is 13 amino acids long. The CDR3: CASSQENTDTQYF. CDR3 in DNA: TGCGCCAGCAGCCAGGAGAACACAGATACGCAGTATTTT.

The sample holds many counts of this clonotype. The chain combines TRBV20-1 with TRBJ2-3, with a possible D match to TRBD2 (7 bases). The CDR3 contains 14 residues. The germline CDR1 and CDR2 sequences are DFQATT and SNEGSKA (reference sequence). The germline V and J ends were trimmed by 5 bases and 0 bases, with 12 bases remaining between them. The CDR3 bases are TGCAGTGCTCCGGGGGGCTACAGCACAGATACGCAGTATTTT. It specifies CSAPGGYSTDTQYF.

The chain carries TRBV5-1 and TRBJ2-1; D is perhaps TRBD1 (6 bases). The CDR3 is 15 residues long. Germline-derived CDR1 and CDR2 are SGHRS and YFSETQ. V lost 1 base, J lost 8 bases, and 16 bases lay in between. The CDR3 spells CASSLTGNEADEQFF. CDR3 DNA sequence: TGCGCCAGCAGCTTGACAGGGAATGAGGCCGATGAGCAGTTCTTC.

About this clonotype itself: Sequence at one end of the junction differs from germline and may be a read error. The chain uses TRBV20-1 and TRBJ1-1, with TRBD1 matching over 10 bases. The CDR3 has 14 residues. CDR1 DFQATT and CDR2 SNEGSKA come from the germline V gene (reference sequence). CDR3 sequence reads: CTAPIRTGGTEAFF. In DNA form, the CDR3 reads TGCACTGCTCCGATTCGGACAGGGGGCACTGAAGCTTTCTTT.

This clonotype has just a few counts. The J gene is TRBJ2-7, the V gene TRBV24-1, with D uncertain. Trimming cost V 4 bases and J 3 bases, with 15 bases left between them. This CDR3 has 15 residues. The germline V gene encodes CDR1 KGHDR and CDR2 SFDVKD. CDR3: CATSEVGQAIYEQYF. The CDR3 DNA sequence: TGTGCCACCAGTGAAGTCGGGCAGGCGATCTACGAGCAGTACTTC.

There are a few counts of this clonotype. The chain links TRBV4-2 to TRBJ1-2; TRBD1 matches at 9 bases. The CDR3 covers 16 residues. The V gene end was trimmed by 0 bases and the J gene end by 5 bases; junction bases not matched to a gene: 7. Germline V CDR1 and CDR2: LGHNA, YNFKEQ. The CDR3 here is CASSQDPLTGGYGYTF. CDR3 nucleotides: TGTGCCAGCAGCCAAGACCCATTGACAGGGGGTTATGGCTACACCTTC.

This clonotype was counted between two and nine times. J is TRBJ2-3 and V is TRBV7-9, with 8 bases lining up with TRBD1. CDR3 length: 15 residues. The ends lost 3 bases at V and 7 bases at J; junction bases unmatched: 9. Germline CDR1 SEHNR, CDR2 FQNEAQ (reference sequence). DNA for the CDR3: TGTGCCAGCAGCTTTTCGGGACAGGCGCACAATACGCAGTATTTT. This encodes CASSFSGQAHNTQYF.

This chain joins TRBV9 and TRBJ2-7, with 10 bases identical to TRBD2. The germline CDR1 and CDR2 sequences are SGDLS and YYNGEE. The CDR3 length is 14 residues. J was trimmed by 6 bases and V by 3 bases; bases with no gene match: 6. The CDR3 bases are TGTGCCAGCAGCGCCCGCGCTAGCGGGAGCGAGCAGTACTTC. Protein: CASSARASGSEQYF.

CDR3 in DNA: TGCAGTGCTAGAGATCGACTAGCCCTCCCTGGGGCCAACGTCCTGACTTTC. Translating it yields CSARDRLALPGANVLTF. The chain uses TRBV20-1 and TRBJ2-6; 7 bases map to TRBD2. Unmatched junction bases numbered 7, after V lost 0 bases and J lost 2 bases. From germline, CDR1 is DFQATT and CDR2 SNEGSKA (reference sequence). The CDR3 spans 17 residues.

The V and J genes are TRBV25-1 and TRBJ2-3; 10 bases are shared with TRBD2. The germline V gene has CDR1 MGHDK and CDR2 SYGVNS. CDR3 size: 16 residues. V lost 2 bases to trimming and J lost 0 bases; unmatched junction nucleotides: 2. CDR3 sequence reads: CASSEGLAVSTDTQYF. In DNA, the CDR3 is TGTGCCAGCAGTGAAGGACTAGCGGTTAGCACAGATACGCAGTATTTT.

This clonotype was seen more than once but under ten times. The chain carries TRBV7-2 and TRBJ2-6; D may correspond to TRBD1 or TRBD2 (5 bases each). The CDR3 sequence is 15 residues long. The germline V and J ends were trimmed by 5 bases and 1 base, with 9 bases remaining between them. Germline CDR1 is SGHTA and CDR2 is FQGNSA. CDR3 amino acids: CASSGGPSGANVLTF. CDR3 bases: TGTGCCAGCAGCGGGGGACCTTCTGGGGCCAACGTCCTGACTTTC.

The chain links TRBV5-6 to TRBJ1-4; no clear D. The germline CDR1 and CDR2 sequences are SGHDT and YYEEEE. The CDR3 covers 16 residues. V lost 0 bases to trimming and J lost 2 bases, with 11 bases between them. The CDR3 coding sequence is TGTGCCAGCAGCTTGGGGCCACCCGGGACTAATGAAAAACTGTTTTTT. Protein sequence: CASSLGPPGTNEKLFF.

This clonotype was observed a few times. The chain links TRBV2 to TRBJ2-6; D gene unclear. Germline CDR1 and CDR2: SNHLY and FYNNEI. CDR3 size: 13 residues. V was cut by 8 bases and J by 0 bases, with 5 bases left in between. The CDR3 nucleotides are TGTGCCAGCGAGCTCTCTGGGGCCAACGTCCTGACTTTC. It translates to CASELSGANVLTF.

The V and J genes are TRBV29-1 and TRBJ2-7; 7 bases are shared with TRBD1. The germline CDR1 and CDR2 sequences are SQVTM and ANQGSEA. This CDR3 has 12 amino acids. The junction had 4 bases not matched to a gene; V was cut back by 4 bases and J by 4 bases. The CDR3 is CSVGQGTYEQYF. The CDR3 region has the DNA TGCAGCGTTGGACAGGGAACGTACGAGCAGTACTTC.

On this clonotype: This may stem from a read error, because a much larger clone lies one nucleotide away. The chain uses TRBV29-1 and TRBJ1-3; 7 bases agree with TRBD1. V was pared by 3 bases and J by 4 bases, with 6 bases of the junction left unmatched. The length of the CDR3 is 14 residues. Germline V lookup: CDR1 SQVTM, CDR2 ANQGSEA. Written as DNA, the CDR3 is TGCAGCGTTGACGAGGGGGCGAGAGGAAACACCATATATTTT. Residues: CSVDEGARGNTIYF.

This chain uses TRBV10-3 with TRBJ1-4; D gene unclear. This CDR3 is built from 14 residues. CDR1 and CDR2 (germline): ENHRY, SYGVKD. Trimming pared 5 bases from V and 0 bases from J, leaving 7 bases between. The CDR3 bases are TGTGCCATCAGTTCCGGATCAACTAATGAAAAACTGTTTTTT. This encodes CAISSGSTNEKLFF.

In its sample, this clonotype was seen many times. The chain employs TRBV29-1 and TRBJ2-1; D gene uncertain. Between the trimmed V and J ends, which lost 7 bases and 4 bases, there was a span of 17 bases. The CDR3 extends over 14 amino acids. Germline V CDR1 and CDR2: SQVTM, ANQGSEA. DNA for the CDR3: TGCAGCGCTCTCAGACCCCCTATTTACAATGAGCAGTTCTTC. As protein: CSALRPPIYNEQFF.

The CDR3 region is CASRPGQAAPYEQYF. The CDR3 DNA reads as TGTGCCAGCAGACCAGGACAGGCCGCTCCCTACGAGCAGTACTTC. The chain carries TRBV6-1 and TRBJ2-7; 7 nucleotides align to TRBD1. This CDR3 contains 15 residues. CDR1 and CDR2 (germline): MNHNS, SASEGT. Losses at the gene ends were 6 bases for V and 2 bases for J; bases not matched to a gene: 10.

The chain is built from TRBV6-4 and TRBJ1-2; maybe TRBD1 (5 bases). The CDR3 covers 17 residues. V gave up 6 bases and J gave up 4 bases, with 24 bases separating them. Germline V gene data show CDR1 as MRHNA and CDR2 as SNTAGT. This CDR3 is CASRHPVVGVIGYGYTF. The CDR3 region has the DNA TGTGCCAGCAGACACCCGGTTGTGGGGGTAATCGGCTATGGCTACACCTTC.

J is TRBJ2-5 and V is TRBV18, with 11 bases fitting TRBD2. Germline V CDR1 and CDR2: KGHSH, LQKENI. Trimming cost V 5 bases and J 6 bases; bases outside gene matches: 8. This CDR3 has 15 amino acids. CDR3 DNA sequence: TGTGCCAGCTCAACAACTAGCGGGAGCGAGAAGACCCAGTACTTC. It codes for CASSTTSGSEKTQYF. Full variable domain (remainder filled in from reference TRBV18 and TRBJ2-5): NAGVMQNPRHLVRRRGQEARLRCSPMKGHSHVYWYRQLPEEGLKFMVYLQKENIIDESGMPKERFSAEFPKEGPSILRIQQVVRGDSAAYFCASSTTSGSEKTQYFGPGTRLLVL.

The chain is built from TRBV18 and TRBJ2-2, with D perhaps TRBD2 (5 bases). The CDR3 covers 14 residues. V shed 2 bases and J shed 6 bases, with 10 bases lying between them. Per the germline V gene, CDR1 is KGHSH and CDR2 is LQKENI. CDR3 in amino acids: CASSPGSMSGELFF. In DNA form, the CDR3 reads TGTGCCAGCTCACCAGGGAGTATGTCCGGGGAGCTGTTTTTT.